Given below is one T cell receptor beta chain in context. There is no known antigen for this receptor. No base-level quality is on record; no much larger clone is a single base apart. The record originates from a study of shared clonotypes between healthy human individuals (TCRdb year 2020). For the wider study: A couple of women and a few men aged 18 to 49 years were included in the cohort. For each donor, CD4 naive and CD4 memory were each given three plates, CD8 naive was given two plates, and CD8 memory was given one plate. To estimate repertoire size and how much clonotypes are shared between individuals, the study performed deep sequencing of blood TCR repertoires from a handful of healthy adults. To increase sequencing depth and limit assay-specific biases, different laboratories used diverse techniques to prepare libraries and sequence TCR repertoires. Each donor's leukapheresis produced roughly between about 0.8 and 8.9 billion PBMCs.

For the CD8 naive samples, CD45RO-negative cells were positively selected for CCR7, yielding a CD45RA+CCR7+ population from which TemRA cells were excluded. The donors were healthy, HIV-negative adults who had no recently reported acute infections or vaccinations. Only Caucasian adults living in Nashville, Tennessee, USA were represented among the donors. Blood was collected by leukapheresis, and PBMCs were isolated by Ficoll-Histopaque density gradient centrifugation and then cryopreserved in liquid nitrogen vapor phase. Purity and quantity of every magnetically sorted T cell population were checked by analytical flow cytometry. Each sorted fraction had its genomic DNA isolated and then quantified by UV absorbance on a Nanodrop 2000c. Using the deep immunoSEQ assay, multiplex PCR amplified TCR CDR3 regions from genomic DNA. For each cell subset, the extracted genomic DNA was distributed evenly across all wells of several immunoSEQ 96-well plates, and each plate served as one replicate. Each replicate PCR for sorted subsets received about 200 ng genomic DNA, equal to tens of thousands of T cell genomes. Purified libraries were measured with a Qubit 3.0 fluorometer, size-checked on a Bioanalyzer 2100, and measured again with the KAPA Library Quantification kit. Every immunoSEQ 96-well plate was sequenced on a dedicated single-read 150-cycle Illumina NextSeq 550 flow cell. Per the original workflow: Because the immunoSEQ output included only junctional sequences and no quality scores, the filtering could not be the same as the filtering used for full-length reads. Sequences were annotated with PyIR, a Python wrapper for IgBLAST v1.9, using IMGT germline references to assign V/J genes and CDR3. Reads with weak V/J assignments (E-value above 1e-6), missing CDR3, stop codons, out-of-frame junctions, or ambiguous translated residues were removed. V3J clonotypes were defined by identical inferred V gene, J gene, and CDR3 amino acid sequence. Percentage overlap between repertoires was calculated by dividing the number of shared unique clonotypes by the size of the smaller repertoire. Three approaches were used to assess repertoire richness: RTK rarefaction, the Chao1 estimator, and Recon v2.1 estimates of unobserved clonotypes. OLGA was used to compute generation probabilities for all TCRbeta clonotypes that the gDNA method yielded from a handful of donors. In its TCRdb copy, this immuneACCESS table keeps in-frame sequences only and misses some clones. Where compared with another copy, unresolved V genes explain less than half of these, and the others have no known cause. The V and J calls and the clone size are those of that table, but D and trimming were determined from the DNA. The sample table lists about 820,000 clones, nearly 95% of them with a count of one. Nearly 25% of the sample is in the top ten clones.

The CDR3 holds 15 amino acids from the cysteine to the phenylalanine. Of the read, only the CDR3 DNA is kept; its 45 bases are in frame from base 1. The junction shows trimming of 5 bases on V and 7 bases on J, and the gene matches do not reach 10 bases of it. The germline V gene (reference sequence) provides CDR1 MNHEY and CDR2 SMNVEV. General findings and caveats noted by the study authors: Based on pairwise subsampling, the degree of clonotype sharing among donors was expected to be affected by sequencing depth. Only blood was sampled, and tissue TCR repertoires likely differ from those in blood. Compared with non-shared clonotypes, clonotypes shared by all four sorted-subset donors had higher generation probabilities. Rarefaction of sorted-subset datasets indicated incomplete sequencing despite the large sequencing depth. When a few donors were compared, the shared fraction of clonotypes was 5% to 6.5% for naive CD4, roughly 3.3% for naive CD8, roughly 2.5% for memory CD4, and under 0.5% for memory CD8. Naive subsets generally had larger estimated clonotype richness than memory subsets. The genetic and exposure-history diversity represented was limited by the small number of donors.

The TCR originated in a young man in good health. This receptor chain uses TRBV27 and TRBJ2-2, and 7 bases in between align with TRBD1. The sequenced material came from naive CD8+ T cells sorted from blood. The cell subset or site label, read with the paper, signifies: CD45RA+CCR7+. The CDR3 here reads CASSPGYRGGGELFF. The DNA sequence is TGTGCCAGCAGTCCCGGTTACAGGGGCGGCGGGGAGCTGTTTTTT.